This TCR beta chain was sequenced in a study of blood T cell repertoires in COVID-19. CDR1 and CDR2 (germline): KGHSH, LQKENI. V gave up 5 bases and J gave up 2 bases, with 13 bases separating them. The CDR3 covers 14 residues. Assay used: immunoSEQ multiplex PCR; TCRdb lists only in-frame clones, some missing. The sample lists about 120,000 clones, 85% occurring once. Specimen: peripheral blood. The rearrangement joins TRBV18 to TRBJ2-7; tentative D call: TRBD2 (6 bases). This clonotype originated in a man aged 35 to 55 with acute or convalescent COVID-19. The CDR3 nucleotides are TGTGCCAGCTCAGTCATGGAGGGAACCTACGAGCAGTACTTC. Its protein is CASSVMEGTYEQYF.